The 26 T cell receptor beta chains below come from one sample, sequenced in a study of cytomegalovirus exposure and HLA in healthy donors. Primers included in the PCR were 60 Vbeta and 13 Jbeta primers. Only in-frame clones appear in the TCRdb table, and some are missing; sequencing was by immunoSEQ multiplex PCR. Here the sample spans tens of thousands of clones, more than 65% being singletons. The sequencing input was PBMCs. These receptors were obtained from a woman in her 30s in good health and CMV-seronegative.

The CDR3 region has the DNA TGTGCCAGCAGCGTCTCCGGGACACGGGATGAGCAGTTCTTC. This encodes CASSVSGTRDEQFF. V gene TRBV5-4 combines with J gene TRBJ2-1, with D possibly TRBD1 on 6 matching bases. The CDR3 loop spans 14 amino acids. From germline, CDR1 is SGHNT and CDR2 YYREEE (reference sequence). Between the trimmed V and J ends, which lost 4 bases and 8 bases, there was a span of 16 bases.

V gene TRBV11-2 combines with J gene TRBJ2-7; 10 bases agree with TRBD1. The length of the CDR3 is 15 residues. CDR1 and CDR2 (germline): SGHAT, FQNNGV. V dropped 2 bases and J dropped 2; count of bases not matched to a gene: 3. The CDR3 DNA reads TGTGCCAGCAGCTTAACCGGGACAGGGGCCTACGAGCAGTACTTC. Its protein product is CASSLTGTGAYEQYF.

This chain links TRBV5-1 with TRBJ1-1; the match to TRBD1 covers 9 bases. The CDR3 is made up of 16 amino acids. Germline assignment: CDR1 SGHRS and CDR2 YFSETQ. V lost 0 bases, J lost 4 bases, and 7 bases stayed unmatched. CDR3 sequence: CASSLDRGQVGTEAFF. Here the CDR3 DNA reads TGCGCCAGCAGCTTGGACAGGGGGCAAGTGGGCACTGAAGCTTTCTTT.

The rearrangement uses TRBV13 and TRBJ1-1, with 9 positions matching TRBD1. The CDR3 totals 14 residues. J gave up 4 bases and V 5 bases, and 5 bases lay outside the gene matches. Germline CDR1 and CDR2: PRHDT and FYEKMQ (reference sequence). In DNA form, the CDR3 reads TGTGCCAGCAGCCGGACAGGGGATATCACTGAAGCTTTCTTT. Translation gives CASSRTGDITEAFF.

The gene calls are TRBV11-2 and TRBJ1-2; D ambiguous. Per the germline V gene, CDR1 is SGHAT and CDR2 is FQNNGV. The ends were cut back, 5 bases at V and 4 bases at J, with 14 bases in the middle. This CDR3 spans 14 amino acids. The CDR3 coding sequence is TGTGCCAGCAGCCCCGGGTCCTCCCCCTATGGCTACACCTTC. Amino acids: CASSPGSSPYGYTF. Filled out from reference TRBV11-2 and TRBJ1-2, the complete variable domain reads EAGVAQSPRYKIIEKRQSVAFWCNPISGHATLYWYQQILGQGPKLLIQFQNNGVVDDSQLPKDRFSAERLKGVDSTLKIQPAKLEDSAVYLCASSPGSSPYGYTFGSGTRLTVV.

The chain is built from TRBV10-3 and TRBJ2-5; tentatively, D is TRBD1 (6 bases). Trimming removed 7 bases from V and 5 bases from J, with 14 bases in between. CDR1 and CDR2 from the germline V gene are ENHRY and SYGVKD. The CDR3 consists of 13 residues. The CDR3 protein is CAINRQGSETQYF. As DNA, the CDR3 is TGTGCCATCAACCGGCAGGGGTCGGAGACCCAGTACTTC.

The chain combines TRBV4-3 with TRBJ1-2; weak D call: TRBD1 (5 bases). The CDR3 loop spans 16 amino acids. Trimming removed 0 bases from V and 4 bases from J, with 15 bases in between. Germline-derived CDR1 and CDR2 are LGHNA and YSLEER. In DNA, the CDR3 is TGCGCCAGCAGCCAAGATCAAGAGGCAGGGTCCTATGGCTACACCTTC. It encodes CASSQDQEAGSYGYTF.

The chain uses TRBV9 and TRBJ2-3; perhaps TRBD1 as D (5 bases). The CDR3 has 13 residues. CDR1 and CDR2 (germline): SGDLS, YYNGEE. V was trimmed by 4 bases and J by 3 bases, leaving 9 bases between them. CDR3 bases: TGTGCCAGCAGCCTATCAGGGACAGATACGCAGTATTTT. Translating it yields CASSLSGTDTQYF.

This chain's CDR3 is CASSYSGIDSNQPQHF. CDR3 sequence (DNA): TGTGCCAGCAGTTACAGCGGCATCGATAGCAATCAGCCCCAGCATTTT. The chain uses TRBV6-5 and TRBJ1-5; unclear D gene. Trimming stripped 2 bases from V and 0 bases from J, with 11 bases between. From germline, CDR1 is MNHEY and CDR2 SVGAGI. The CDR3 totals 16 residues.

V and J are TRBV10-3 and TRBJ1-1, with no clear D. V shed 0 bases and J shed 0 bases, with 14 bases lying between them. This CDR3 comprises 17 residues. Germline loops: CDR1 ENHRY, CDR2 SYGVKD. In DNA form, the CDR3 reads TGTGCCATCAGTGAGTCGGACGGCGCGGGTATGAACACTGAAGCTTTCTTT. Translating it yields CAISESDGAGMNTEAFF.

The chain joins TRBV6-5 to TRBJ2-1, with unresolved D. This CDR3 has 13 residues. The V gene's germline CDR1 is MNHEY and CDR2 SVGAGI. V dropped 5 bases and J dropped 7 bases, with 12 bases sitting between them. The CDR3 DNA reads TGTGCCAGCAGTATCGGGTTTCAGAATGAGCAGTTCTTC. This sequence encodes CASSIGFQNEQFF.

This chain uses TRBV7-3 with TRBJ2-1; 10 bases match TRBD2. The CDR3 has 17 amino acids. The J segment lost 4 bases and the V segment lost 2 bases, leaving 8 bases of the junction unmatched. Germline V gives CDR1 SGHTA, CDR2 FQGTGA. The CDR3 loop is CASSLGSTSGIYNEQFF. In DNA form, the CDR3 reads TGTGCCAGCAGCTTAGGTAGTACTAGCGGGATTTACAATGAGCAGTTCTTC.

The V call is TRBV18, the J call TRBJ2-5; maybe TRBD1 (5 bases). V was trimmed by 3 bases and J by 1 base, leaving 12 bases between them. The CDR3 spans 15 residues. CDR1 is KGHSH, CDR2 LQKENI, per germline. The CDR3 DNA reads TGTGCCAGCTCACCTATCAGGGAACTCCAAGAGACCCAGTACTTC. Its protein product is CASSPIRELQETQYF. The entire variable domain, with the rest obtained from reference TRBV18 and TRBJ2-5, is as follows: NAGVMQNPRHLVRRRGQEARLRCSPMKGHSHVYWYRQLPEEGLKFMVYLQKENIIDESGMPKERFSAEFPKEGPSILRIQQVVRGDSAAYFCASSPIRELQETQYFGPGTRLLVL.

The chain uses TRBV7-2 and TRBJ2-5; 10 nucleotides agree with TRBD2. J was trimmed by 9 bases and V by 2 bases; bases with no gene match: 15. Germline V gene data show CDR1 as SGHTA and CDR2 as FQGNSA. CDR3 length: 17 amino acids. The CDR3 sequence: CASSLWASGSTAFPQYF. CDR3 coding DNA: TGTGCCAGCAGCTTATGGGCTAGCGGGAGTACGGCCTTTCCCCAGTACTTC.

The V call is TRBV6-6, the J call TRBJ2-5; D is uncertain. Germline V gene data show CDR1 as MNHNY and CDR2 as SVGAGI (reference sequence). The germline V and J ends were trimmed by 7 bases and 5 bases, with 11 bases remaining between them. The CDR3 runs 12 residues. The CDR3 here is CASNPPSETQYF. Written as DNA, the CDR3 is TGTGCCAGCAATCCCCCCTCGGAGACCCAGTACTTC.

This clone has a handful of counts. The genes are TRBV5-5 and TRBJ1-2; 7 nucleotides align to TRBD1. The CDR3 has 14 residues. Germline trimming cut 0 bases from V and 7 bases from J; bases unmatched to any gene: 6. The germline CDR1 and CDR2 sequences are SGHKS and YYEKEE (reference sequence). The CDR3 region is CASSLEGGRRGYTF. DNA of the CDR3: TGTGCCAGCAGCTTGGAAGGGGGCCGGCGTGGCTACACCTTC.

The gene calls are TRBV4-3 and TRBJ1-4; the match to TRBD1 covers 7 bases. There are 17 residues in the CDR3. After removal of 0 bases from V and 3 bases from J, the junction contained 7 bases not matched to a gene. Germline V CDR1 and CDR2: LGHNA, YSLEER. The CDR3 nucleotides read TGCGCCAGCAGCCAAGACAGGGGGAAAGCAGCTAATGAAAAACTGTTTTTT. Translation: CASSQDRGKAANEKLFF.

The rearrangement links TRBV4-3 to TRBJ1-4; tentative D call: TRBD1 (6 bases). With 0 bases removed from V and 8 bases from J, the gap between germline ends came to 7 bases. The CDR3 length is 13 residues. Germline CDR1 reads LGHNA; CDR2 reads YSLEER. This CDR3 is CASSQDRGEKLFF. Here the CDR3 DNA reads TGCGCCAGCAGCCAAGATAGGGGGGAAAAACTGTTTTTT.

The J gene is TRBJ1-4, the V gene TRBV4-3; D not certain. Trimming took off 6 bases at V and 0 bases at J, with 11 bases between the two ends. CDR3 length: 15 amino acids. Germline CDR1 and CDR2: LGHNA and YSLEER. In DNA form, the CDR3 reads TGCGCCAGCAGTCTGAGCTATGCAACTAATGAAAAACTGTTTTTT. Amino acid sequence: CASSLSYATNEKLFF.

The rearrangement uses TRBV14 and TRBJ1-6; D perhaps matches TRBD1 (6 bases). The CDR3 has 16 residues. Germline V gene lookup returns CDR1 SGHDN and CDR2 FVKESK. Trimming removed 4 bases at V and 4 bases at J, with 14 bases between. This CDR3 reads CASSLAGELYNSPLHF. The CDR3 DNA is TGTGCCAGCAGCCTAGCAGGGGAGTTGTATAATTCACCCCTCCACTTT.

The J gene is TRBJ2-5, the V gene TRBV7-2, with TRBD2 identical over 7 bases. CDR1 and CDR2 from the germline V gene are SGHTA and FQGNSA. The V and J ends lost 3 bases and 2 bases, in that order; junction bases with no gene match: 3. This CDR3 comprises 14 residues. The CDR3 loop is CASSFGSGQETQYF. CDR3 DNA sequence: TGTGCCAGCAGCTTTGGTAGCGGGCAAGAGACCCAGTACTTC.

The gene calls are TRBV25-1 and TRBJ1-4; TRBD1 aligns across 9 bases. V trimming: 4 bases; J trimming: 11 bases; junction bases outside the gene matches: 11. The length of the CDR3 is 15 residues. Germline V gives CDR1 MGHDK, CDR2 SYGVNS. The CDR3 DNA follows: TGTGCCAGCAGTGCCTCAACAGGGGGCGCGGAGAAACTGTTTTTT. Translation: CASSASTGGAEKLFF.

The chain uses TRBV18 and TRBJ1-6, with D hard to call. The CDR3 spans 14 residues. V lost 2 bases and J 5 bases, leaving 7 bases between the germline ends. In germline, CDR1 is KGHSH, CDR2 LQKENI. The chain's CDR3 is CASSPSHDNSPLHF. The CDR3 DNA follows: TGTGCCAGCTCACCAAGCCATGATAATTCACCCCTCCACTTT.

This clone was detected only a few times. The chain combines TRBV30 with TRBJ2-1; 12 nucleotides align to TRBD2. The CDR3 totals 14 residues. Germline-derived CDR1 and CDR2 are GTSNPN and SVGIG (reference sequence). The trim removed 4 bases at V and 8 bases at J, leaving 6 bases unmatched. CDR3 DNA sequence: TGTGCCTGGAAACGGGCTAGCGGGGGGGATGAGCAGTTCTTC. Residues: CAWKRASGGDEQFF.

The chain uses TRBV5-4 and TRBJ1-1; no firm D call. Germline CDR1 and CDR2: SGHNT and YYREEE (reference sequence). This CDR3 spans 15 amino acids. The V end lost 0 bases, the J end lost 4 bases, and 13 bases lay between the germline ends. The CDR3 spells CASSLARPAGTEAFF. CDR3 DNA sequence: TGTGCCAGCAGCTTGGCAAGGCCGGCGGGCACTGAAGCTTTCTTT. Looking up the rest from reference TRBV5-4 and TRBJ1-1 gives the full variable domain: ETGVTQSPTHLIKTRGQQVTLRCSSQSGHNTVSWYQQALGQGPQFIFQYYREEENGRGNFPPRFSGLQFPNYSSELNVNALELDDSALYLCASSLARPAGTEAFFGQGTRLTVV.

The J gene is TRBJ2-2, the V gene TRBV10-3; TRBD1 aligns across 10 bases. CDR3 length equals 16 residues. Per the germline V gene, CDR1 is ENHRY and CDR2 is SYGVKD. J was trimmed by 7 bases and V by 5 bases; bases with no gene match: 10. CDR3 DNA sequence: TGTGCCATCAGTAGGGGGCGGACAGGGGGTATCGGGGAGCTGTTTTTT. Amino acids: CAISRGRTGGIGELFF.